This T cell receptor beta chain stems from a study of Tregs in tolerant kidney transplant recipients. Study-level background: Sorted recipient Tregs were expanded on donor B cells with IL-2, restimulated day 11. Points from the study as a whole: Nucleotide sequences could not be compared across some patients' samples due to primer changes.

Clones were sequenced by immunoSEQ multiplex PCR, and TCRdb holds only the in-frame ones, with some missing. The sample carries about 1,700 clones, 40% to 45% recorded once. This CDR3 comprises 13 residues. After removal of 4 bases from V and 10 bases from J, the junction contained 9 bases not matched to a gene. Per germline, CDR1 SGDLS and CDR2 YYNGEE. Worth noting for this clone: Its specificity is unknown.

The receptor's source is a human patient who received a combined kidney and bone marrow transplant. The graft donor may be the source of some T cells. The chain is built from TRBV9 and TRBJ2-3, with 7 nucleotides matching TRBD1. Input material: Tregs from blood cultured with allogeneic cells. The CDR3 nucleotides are TGTGCCAGCAGCCCAGAGCCCACAGGGGCGCAGTATTTT. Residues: CASSPEPTGAQYF.